The clone carrying this T cell receptor (beta chain) has a handful of counts. Its antigen is undetermined. Germline values: CDR1 SNHLY, CDR2 FYNNEI. This CDR3 contains 17 residues. The junction had 6 bases not matched to a gene; V was cut back by 4 bases and J by 3 bases. The assay was immunoSEQ multiplex PCR, and TCRdb's table has in-frame clones only and misses some. The sample has 6,000 or so clones, roughly 80% seen once. Included were adult ileal or ileocolonic Crohn's patients indicated for ileocolonic resection. The data originate from a study of T cell repertoires in ileal Crohn's disease. Looking at the study overall: Thiopurines (about eleven) or anti-TNF agents (roughly 17) were given postoperatively to about half.

Points from the study as a whole: Every patient over 26.8% clonality showed endoscopic recurrence.

The chain combines TRBV2 with TRBJ2-3; 14 nucleotides line up with TRBD2. What was sequenced was ileal tissue. The sequence was obtained from an adult with Crohn's disease. The CDR3 protein is CASSVGTSGSRTDTQYF. In DNA, the CDR3 is TGTGCCAGCAGTGTCGGGACTAGCGGGAGTAGGACAGATACGCAGTATTTT.